One and the same sample provided the 2 T cell receptor beta chains below, sequenced in a study of blood T cell repertoires in COVID-19. Using immunoSEQ multiplex PCR, the repertoire was profiled, and TCRdb retains in-frame clones only, with some absent. The table includes 99,000 or so clones, over 80% detected once. The sequencing sample was made of peripheral blood. Source of these receptors: a man in his sixties or seventies with active or convalescent COVID-19.

Here the CDR3 reads CASSLWGGPSTDTQYF. The CDR3 DNA is TGTGCCAGCAGCTTATGGGGGGGCCCTAGCACAGATACGCAGTATTTT. The chain employs TRBV7-9 and TRBJ2-3; weak D call: TRBD2 (7 bases). The ends were cut back, 2 bases at V and 0 bases at J, with 12 bases in the middle. The CDR3 is 16 residues long. CDR1 is SEHNR and CDR2 is FQNEAQ in the germline V gene (reference sequence).

The chain joins TRBV5-4 to TRBJ1-6; D might be TRBD1 (5 bases). The ends were cut back, 4 bases at V and 5 bases at J, with 13 bases in the middle. This CDR3 has 15 amino acids. Germline V gives CDR1 SGHNT, CDR2 YYREEE (reference sequence). The CDR3 DNA follows: TGTGCCAGCAGCCCCATCGACAGACATAATTCACCCCTCCACTTT. This sequence encodes CASSPIDRHNSPLHF.